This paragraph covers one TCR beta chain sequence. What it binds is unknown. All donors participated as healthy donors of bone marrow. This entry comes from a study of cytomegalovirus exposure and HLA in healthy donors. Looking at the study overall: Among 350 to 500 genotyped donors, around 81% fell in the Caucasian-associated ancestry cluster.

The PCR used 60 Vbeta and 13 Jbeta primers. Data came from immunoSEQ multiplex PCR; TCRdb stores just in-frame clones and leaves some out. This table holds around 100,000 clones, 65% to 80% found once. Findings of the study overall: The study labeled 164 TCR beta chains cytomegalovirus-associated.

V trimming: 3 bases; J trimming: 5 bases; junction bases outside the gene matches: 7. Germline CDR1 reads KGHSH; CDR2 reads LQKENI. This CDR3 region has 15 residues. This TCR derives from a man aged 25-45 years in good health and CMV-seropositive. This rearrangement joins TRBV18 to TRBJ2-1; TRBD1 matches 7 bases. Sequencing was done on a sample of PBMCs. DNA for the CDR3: TGTGCCAGCTCACCTTTCGCCGGGACAGACAATGAGCAGTTCTTC. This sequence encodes CASSPFAGTDNEQFF.